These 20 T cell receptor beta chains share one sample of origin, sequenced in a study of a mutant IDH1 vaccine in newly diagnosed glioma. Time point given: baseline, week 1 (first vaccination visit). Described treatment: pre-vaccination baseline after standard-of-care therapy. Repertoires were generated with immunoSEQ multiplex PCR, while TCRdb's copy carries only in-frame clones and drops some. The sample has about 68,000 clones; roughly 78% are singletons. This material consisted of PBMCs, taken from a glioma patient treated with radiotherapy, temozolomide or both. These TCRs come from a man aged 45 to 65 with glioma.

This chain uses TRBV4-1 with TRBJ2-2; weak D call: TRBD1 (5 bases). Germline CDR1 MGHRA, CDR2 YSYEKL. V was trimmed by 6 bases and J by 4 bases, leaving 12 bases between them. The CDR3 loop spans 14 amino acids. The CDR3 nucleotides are TGCGCCAGCAGTCGGACACAACGCACCGGGGAGCTGTTTTTT. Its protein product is CASSRTQRTGELFF.

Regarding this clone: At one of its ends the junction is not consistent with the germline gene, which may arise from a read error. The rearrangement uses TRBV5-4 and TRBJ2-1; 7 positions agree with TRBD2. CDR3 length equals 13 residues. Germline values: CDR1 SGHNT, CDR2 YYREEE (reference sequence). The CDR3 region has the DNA TGTGCCAGCAGTTTGGAGCGGGGAAATGAGCAGTTCTTC. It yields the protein CASSLERGNEQFF.

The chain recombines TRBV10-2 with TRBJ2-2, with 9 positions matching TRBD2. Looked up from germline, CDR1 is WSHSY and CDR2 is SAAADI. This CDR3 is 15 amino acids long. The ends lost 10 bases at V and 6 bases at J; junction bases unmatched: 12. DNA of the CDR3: TGCGCCACCACTCCGGCGGGGGGGCCGGCCGGGGAGCTGTTTTTT. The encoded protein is CATTPAGGPAGELFF.

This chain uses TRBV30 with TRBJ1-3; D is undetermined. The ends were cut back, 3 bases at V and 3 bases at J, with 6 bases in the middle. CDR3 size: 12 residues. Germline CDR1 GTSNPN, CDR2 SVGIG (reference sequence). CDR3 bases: TGTGCCTGGAGCCCTGGTGGAAACACCATATATTTT. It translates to CAWSPGGNTIYF.

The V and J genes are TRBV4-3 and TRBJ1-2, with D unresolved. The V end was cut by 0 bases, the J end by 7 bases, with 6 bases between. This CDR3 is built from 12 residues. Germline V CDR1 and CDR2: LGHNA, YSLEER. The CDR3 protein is CASSQDKTGYTF. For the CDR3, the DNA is TGCGCCAGCAGCCAAGATAAAACTGGCTACACCTTC.

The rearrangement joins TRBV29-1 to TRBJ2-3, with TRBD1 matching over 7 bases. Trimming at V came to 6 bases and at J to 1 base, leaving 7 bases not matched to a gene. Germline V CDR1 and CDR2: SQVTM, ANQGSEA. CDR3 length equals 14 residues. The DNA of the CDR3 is TGCAGCGTAGGGGGCCGTCCGGGCACAGATACGCAGTATTTT. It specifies CSVGGRPGTDTQYF.

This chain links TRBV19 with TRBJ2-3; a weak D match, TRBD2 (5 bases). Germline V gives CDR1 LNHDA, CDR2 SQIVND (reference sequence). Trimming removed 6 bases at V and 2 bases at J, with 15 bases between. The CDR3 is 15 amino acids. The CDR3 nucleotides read TGTGCCAGTAGGGCCCCGGGTAGCGCCACAGATACGCAGTATTTT. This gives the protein CASRAPGSATDTQYF.

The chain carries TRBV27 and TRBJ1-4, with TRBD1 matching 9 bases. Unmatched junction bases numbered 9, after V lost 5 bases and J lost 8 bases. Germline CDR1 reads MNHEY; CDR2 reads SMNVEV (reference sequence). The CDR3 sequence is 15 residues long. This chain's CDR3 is CASSDLGQGDEKLFF. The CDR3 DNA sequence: TGTGCCAGCAGTGATTTGGGACAGGGCGACGAAAAACTGTTTTTT.

The CDR3 loop is CASSIVQHSNQPQHF. In DNA, the CDR3 is TGTGCCAGTAGTATAGTACAGCATAGCAATCAGCCCCAGCATTTT. The chain has TRBV19 and TRBJ1-5; unclear D gene. This CDR3 contains 15 residues. CDR1 is LNHDA, CDR2 SQIVND, per germline (reference sequence). V lost 1 base and J lost 0, with 7 bases in between.

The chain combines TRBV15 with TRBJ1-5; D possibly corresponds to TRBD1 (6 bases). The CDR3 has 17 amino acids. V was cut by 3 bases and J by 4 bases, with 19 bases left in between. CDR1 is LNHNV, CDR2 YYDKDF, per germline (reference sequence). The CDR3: CATSSEGGQRRNQPQHF. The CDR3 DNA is TGTGCCACCAGCAGTGAAGGGGGGCAAAGAAGGAATCAGCCCCAGCATTTT.

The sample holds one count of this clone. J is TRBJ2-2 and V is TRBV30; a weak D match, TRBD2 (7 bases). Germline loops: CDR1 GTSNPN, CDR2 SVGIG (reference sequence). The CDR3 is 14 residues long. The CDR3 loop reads CACEGGLIPGELFF. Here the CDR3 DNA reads TGTGCTTGCGAAGGGGGACTAATTCCCGGGGAGCTGTTTTTT.

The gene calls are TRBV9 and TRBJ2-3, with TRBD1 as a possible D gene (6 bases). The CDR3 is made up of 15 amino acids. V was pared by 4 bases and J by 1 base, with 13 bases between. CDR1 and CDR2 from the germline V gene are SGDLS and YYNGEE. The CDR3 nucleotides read TGTGCCAGCAGCCTCAGCCAGGGGCGCACAGATACGCAGTATTTT. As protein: CASSLSQGRTDTQYF.

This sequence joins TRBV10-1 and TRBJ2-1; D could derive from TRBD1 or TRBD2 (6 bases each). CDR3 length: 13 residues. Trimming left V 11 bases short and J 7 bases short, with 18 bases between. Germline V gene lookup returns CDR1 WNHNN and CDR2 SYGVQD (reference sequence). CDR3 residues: CAVGGAGRNEQFF. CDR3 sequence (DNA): TGCGCCGTGGGGGGCGCGGGTCGGAATGAGCAGTTCTTC.

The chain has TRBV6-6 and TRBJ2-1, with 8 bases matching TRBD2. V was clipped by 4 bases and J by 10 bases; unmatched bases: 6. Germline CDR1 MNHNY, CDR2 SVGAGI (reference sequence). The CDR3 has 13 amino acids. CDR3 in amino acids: CASSLTGGKEQFF. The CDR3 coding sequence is TGTGCCAGCAGTTTAACGGGGGGGAAGGAGCAGTTCTTC.

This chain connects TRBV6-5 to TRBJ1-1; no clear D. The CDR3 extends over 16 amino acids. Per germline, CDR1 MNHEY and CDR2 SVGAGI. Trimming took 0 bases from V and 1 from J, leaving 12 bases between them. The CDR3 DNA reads TGTGCCAGCAGTTACTCCCTGACATCACAGAACACTGAAGCTTTCTTT. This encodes CASSYSLTSQNTEAFF.

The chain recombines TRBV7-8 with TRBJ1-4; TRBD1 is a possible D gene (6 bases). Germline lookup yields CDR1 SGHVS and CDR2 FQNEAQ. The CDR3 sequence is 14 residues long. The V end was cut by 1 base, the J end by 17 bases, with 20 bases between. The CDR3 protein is CASSLGPLEGGFFF. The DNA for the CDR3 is TGTGCCAGCAGCTTAGGGCCGCTAGAGGGGGGATTCTTTTTT.

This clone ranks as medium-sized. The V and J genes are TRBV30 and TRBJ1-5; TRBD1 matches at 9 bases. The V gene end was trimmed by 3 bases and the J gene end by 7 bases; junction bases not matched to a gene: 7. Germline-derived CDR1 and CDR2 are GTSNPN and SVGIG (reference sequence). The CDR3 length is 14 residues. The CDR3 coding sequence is TGTGCCTGGAGGGATACAGGGGGCGGACAGCCCCAGCATTTT. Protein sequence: CAWRDTGGGQPQHF.

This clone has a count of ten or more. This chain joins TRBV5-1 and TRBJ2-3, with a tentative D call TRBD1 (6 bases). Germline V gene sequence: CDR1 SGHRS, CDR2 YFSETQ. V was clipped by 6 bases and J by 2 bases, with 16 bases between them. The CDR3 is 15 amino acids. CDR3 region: CASTLTGADTDTQYF. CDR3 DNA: TGCGCCAGCACCCTGACAGGCGCTGACACAGATACGCAGTATTTT.

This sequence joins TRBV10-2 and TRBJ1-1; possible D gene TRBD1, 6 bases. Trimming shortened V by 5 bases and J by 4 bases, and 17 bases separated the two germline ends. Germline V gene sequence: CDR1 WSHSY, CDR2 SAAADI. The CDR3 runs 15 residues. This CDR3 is CASSPPQGWGTEAFF. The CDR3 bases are TGCGCCAGCAGTCCACCACAGGGATGGGGCACTGAAGCTTTCTTT.

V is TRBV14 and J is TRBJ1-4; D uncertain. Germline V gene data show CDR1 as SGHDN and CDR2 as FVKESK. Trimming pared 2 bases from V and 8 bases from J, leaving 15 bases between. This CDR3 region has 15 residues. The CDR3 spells CASSQRGTAGEKLFF. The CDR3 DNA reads TGTGCCAGCAGCCAACGTGGAACGGCGGGGGAAAAACTGTTTTTT.